This T cell receptor beta chain emerged from a study of response to subunit inactivated influenza vaccine. TCRdb processed the RT-PCR reads anew with MiXCR; each CDR3 protein has one entry. This sample has about 520,000 distinct CDR3 sequences, with roughly 23% found just once. The CDR3 has 12 residues. The germline V and J ends were trimmed by 4 bases and 7 bases, with 11 bases remaining between them. The sample holds a few counts of this clonotype. Antigen: not known. Findings and limits, study-wide: Each seasonal influenza vaccination, the authors suggested, recruits few new T cells.

This chain connects TRBV12-3 or TRBV12-4 to TRBJ2-7; no firm D call. The TCR comes from a man aged 45 to 65 who received an inactivated influenza vaccine. The sequenced sample was CD4+ T cells sorted from PBMCs, obtained 4 to 6 days after vaccination. CDR3: CASSSYIGEQYF. CDR3 coding DNA: TGTGCCAGCAGTTCTTATATAGGGGAGCAGTACTTC.